This TCR beta chain was captured by sequencing in a study of CD8 T cells in Susac syndrome. Findings of the study overall: By the study's own acknowledgment, its TCR sequencing and HLA analysis included relatively few individuals.

Deletions cut 2 bases from V and 12 bases from J, with 14 bases between. CDR3 length: 13 amino acids. Germline CDR1 is SGHVS and CDR2 is FNYEAQ. Concerning this clonotype: The antigen remains undetermined.

Random hexamers were used to reverse transcribe an amount of roughly 0.5 to 1 ug RNA. The method of amplification for TCR beta CDR3 was immunoSEQ multiplex PCR, covering 54 Vbeta and 13 Jbeta. MiXCR, run by TCRdb on the immunoSEQ multiplex PCR reads, gives a single entry per CDR3 protein. The sample has around 71,000 distinct CDR3 sequences, 96% seen once. TCR beta sequencing covered blood CD8+ and CD4+ T cells. This sequence joins TRBV7-6 and TRBJ2-1; D uncertain. Sequencing was performed on CD4+ T cells from PBMCs. This TCR was recovered from a human donor with multiple sclerosis. The CDR3 sequence: CASSLLLGRRQFF. Here the CDR3 DNA reads TGTGCCAGCAGCTTACTTCTCGGACGGCGGCAGTTCTTC.